Reported below is one TCR beta chain. The same CDR3 can be traced to other DNA sequences in this sample. The data originate from a study of blood T cell repertoires in COVID-19. Study-wide context: PBMCs, B-cell-depleted T cells, or T cells were the source of the cDNA or gDNA that made up the material.

Assay used: immunoSEQ multiplex PCR; TCRdb lists only in-frame clones, some missing. The sample holds approximately 400,000 clones; about 91% are singletons and the top ten take roughly an eighth. This CDR3 has 14 amino acids. The V and J ends lost 2 bases and 2 bases respectively, with 10 bases between them. Germline V lookup: CDR1 MDHEN, CDR2 SYDVKM. The sequence was collected from a woman in her forties or fifties with COVID-19, enrolled during active disease. Sequences were obtained from peripheral blood. V usage is TRBV28 and J usage is TRBJ2-7, with D possibly TRBD2 on 6 matching bases. The CDR3 region has the DNA TGTGCCAGCAGTTTAGGGGGAGGACCCTACGAGCAGTACTTC. It is translated as CASSLGGGPYEQYF.